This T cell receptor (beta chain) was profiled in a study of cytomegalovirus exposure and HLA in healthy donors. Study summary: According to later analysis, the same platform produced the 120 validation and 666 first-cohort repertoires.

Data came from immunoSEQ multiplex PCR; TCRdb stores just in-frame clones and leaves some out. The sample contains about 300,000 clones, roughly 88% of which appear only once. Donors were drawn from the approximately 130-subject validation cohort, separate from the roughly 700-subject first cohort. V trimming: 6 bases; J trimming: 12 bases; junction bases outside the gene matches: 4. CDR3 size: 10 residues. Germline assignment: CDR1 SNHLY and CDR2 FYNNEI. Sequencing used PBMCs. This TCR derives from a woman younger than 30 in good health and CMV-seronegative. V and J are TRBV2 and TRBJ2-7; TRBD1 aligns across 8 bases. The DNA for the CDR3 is TGTGCCAGCAGCCGGGACAGGTTGTACTTC. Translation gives CASSRDRLYF.